The clone carrying this TCR beta chain was found many times. Antigen unknown. Patients were all untreated before their thyroid surgery. The CDR3 is 14 amino acids. V was cut by 4 bases and J by 1 base, with 11 bases left in between. Germline CDR1 and CDR2: SGHTA and FQGNSA. This sample is drawn from a study of metastatic and nonmetastatic thyroid tumors. Study summary: From malignant and benign thyroid patients, repertoires in blood and in tumor or nodule tissue were compared.

General study results and limits: Benign nodules reportedly had significantly lower TCR beta diversity than malignant thyroid tumors in blood and tumor.

Under the authors' procedure: A distant-metastasis classifier for papillary thyroid cancer was built using CDR3 differences across clinicopathological groups. TCRdb reprocessed the PCR reads via MiXCR. The V and J calls shown here were made by TCRdb, not taken from the authors' results. The repertoire includes roughly 23,000 clones, roughly 15% of them detected once, and more than 14% sits in the top ten. Sequencing was carried out using tumor tissue. The sequence was obtained from a female donor with papillary thyroid cancer or a benign thyroid nodule (not recorded which). Some clones in this sample may be carry-over from other donors' samples. The V call is TRBV7-2, the J call TRBJ2-7; no firm D call. The CDR3 DNA reads TGTGCCAGCAGCTACAACAGCAATTCCTACGAGCAGTACTTC. It translates to CASSYNSNSYEQYF.